Sequencing of this TCR beta chain was carried out in a study of regulatory T cells in long-lasting Graves disease. Study conclusions and caveats: Study was limited to peripheral blood, excluding thyroid tissue. Persistent patients shared more public clonotypes (about 2,900) than new patients (under 1,000).

Time point defined: persistent/refractory GD, antithyroid drugs over 5 years with positive TRAb. PBMC-derived RNA was used for the TCR library. This clonotype was counted a few times. Its antigen is not known. HTBI primers from iRepertoire and Arm-PCR of CDR3 regions yielded the TCR beta libraries. TCRdb re-derived calls from the multiplex PCR reads in MiXCR, one entry per CDR3 protein. The sample records 600,000 to 800,000 distinct CDR3 sequences, about 32% being singletons. The CDR3 has 16 amino acids. V lost 4 bases and J 1 base, leaving 17 bases between the germline ends. CDR1 and CDR2 (germline): LGHDT, YNNKEL (reference sequence).

This chain joins TRBV3-1 and TRBJ2-7, with unresolved D. Sequenced material: peripheral blood mononuclear cells (PBMCs), taken when the disease was refractory, from a patient treated with antithyroid drugs. This TCR was sampled from a female donor with Graves disease. This chain's CDR3 is CASSPFVGRNSYEQYF. In DNA, the CDR3 is TGTGCCAGCAGCCCCTTCGTGGGCAGAAATTCCTACGAGCAGTACTTC.